Described below is a single T cell receptor (beta chain) sequence and its context. This sample was taken from a study of blood T cell repertoires in COVID-19. Looking at the study overall: Whether acute or convalescent, the COVID-19 samples came from the United States, Italy and Spain.

TCRdb's table, derived via immunoSEQ multiplex PCR, lists solely in-frame clones and lacks some. Counted here are some 150,000 clones, about 79% occurring once; the ten biggest clones make up 7.2%. The sequenced material came from peripheral blood. This clonotype was sampled from a woman in her 50s in a cohort sampled during active or convalescent COVID-19.

CDR3 sequence reads: CASSIGTGSNQPQHF. The CDR3 coding sequence is TGTGCCAGCAGCATAGGGACAGGAAGCAATCAGCCCCAGCATTTT. The chain couples TRBV11-2 to TRBJ1-5; 8 positions agree with TRBD1. The V gene end was trimmed by 5 bases and the J gene end by 1 base; junction bases not matched to a gene: 4. The CDR3 runs to 15 residues. Looked up from germline, CDR1 is SGHAT and CDR2 is FQNNGV.